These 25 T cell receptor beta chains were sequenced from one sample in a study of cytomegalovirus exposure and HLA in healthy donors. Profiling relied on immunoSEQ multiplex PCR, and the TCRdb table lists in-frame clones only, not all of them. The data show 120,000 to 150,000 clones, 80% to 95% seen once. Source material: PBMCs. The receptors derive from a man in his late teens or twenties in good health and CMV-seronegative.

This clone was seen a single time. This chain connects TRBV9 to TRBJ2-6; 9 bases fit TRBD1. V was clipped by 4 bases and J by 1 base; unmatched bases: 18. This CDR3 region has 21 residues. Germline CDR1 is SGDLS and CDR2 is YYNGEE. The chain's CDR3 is CASSTVPRGTGQYSGANVLTF. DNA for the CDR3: TGTGCCAGCAGCACCGTCCCCCGCGGGACAGGGCAATATTCTGGGGCCAACGTCCTGACTTTC.

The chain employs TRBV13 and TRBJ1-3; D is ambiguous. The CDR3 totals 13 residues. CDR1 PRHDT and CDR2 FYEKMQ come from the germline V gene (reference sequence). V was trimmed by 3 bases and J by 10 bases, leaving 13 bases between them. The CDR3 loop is CASSLWEKETIYF. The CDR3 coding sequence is TGTGCCAGCAGCTTGTGGGAGAAAGAGACCATATATTTT. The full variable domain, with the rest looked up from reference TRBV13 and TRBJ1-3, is AAGVIQSPRHLIKEKRETATLKCYPIPRHDTVYWYQQGPGQDPQFLISFYEKMQSDKGSIPDRFSAQQFSDYHSELNMSSLELGDSALYFCASSLWEKETIYFGEGSWLTVV.

The CDR3 region is CAISEQGQLYGYTF. The CDR3 nucleotides are TGTGCCATCAGTGAGCAGGGACAGCTCTATGGCTACACCTTC. The chain uses TRBV10-3 and TRBJ1-2; 7 bases align to TRBD1. Germline V gene sequence: CDR1 ENHRY, CDR2 SYGVKD. This CDR3 spans 14 amino acids. After removal of 2 bases from V and 4 bases from J, the junction contained 4 bases not matched to a gene.

In DNA, the CDR3 is TGTGCCAGCAGCTTACGACTAAACTCTGGGGCCAACGTCCTGACTTTC. This translates into CASSLRLNSGANVLTF. This chain joins TRBV7-2 and TRBJ2-6; possible D gene TRBD2, 5 bases. The CDR3 has 16 residues. Germline loops: CDR1 SGHTA, CDR2 FQGNSA. Trimming took 2 bases from V and 0 from J, leaving 8 bases between them.

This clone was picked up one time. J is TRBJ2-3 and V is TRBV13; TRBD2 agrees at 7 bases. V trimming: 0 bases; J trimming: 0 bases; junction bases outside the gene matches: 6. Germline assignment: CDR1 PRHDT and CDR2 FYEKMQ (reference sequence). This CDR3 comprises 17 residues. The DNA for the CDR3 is TGTGCCAGCAGCTTAGGCCTCGGGACTACTAGCACAGATACGCAGTATTTT. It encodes CASSLGLGTTSTDTQYF.

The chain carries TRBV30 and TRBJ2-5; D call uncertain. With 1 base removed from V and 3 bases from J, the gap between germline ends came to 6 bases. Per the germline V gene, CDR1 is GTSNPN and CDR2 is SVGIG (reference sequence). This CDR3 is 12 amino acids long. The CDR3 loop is CAWSATKETQYF. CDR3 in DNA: TGTGCCTGGAGTGCTACTAAAGAGACCCAGTACTTC.

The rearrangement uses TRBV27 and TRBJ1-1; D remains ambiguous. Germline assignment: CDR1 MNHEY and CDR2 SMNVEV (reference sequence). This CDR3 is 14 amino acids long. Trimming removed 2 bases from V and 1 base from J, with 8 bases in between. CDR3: CASSLLPGNTEAFF. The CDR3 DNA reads TGTGCCAGCAGTTTACTTCCCGGGAACACTGAAGCTTTCTTT.

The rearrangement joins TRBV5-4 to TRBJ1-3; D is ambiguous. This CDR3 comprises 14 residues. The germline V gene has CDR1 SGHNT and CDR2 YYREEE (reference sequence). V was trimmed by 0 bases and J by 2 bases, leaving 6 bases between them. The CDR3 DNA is TGTGCCAGCAGCTTGGGCAGGCCTGGAAACACCATATATTTT. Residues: CASSLGRPGNTIYF.

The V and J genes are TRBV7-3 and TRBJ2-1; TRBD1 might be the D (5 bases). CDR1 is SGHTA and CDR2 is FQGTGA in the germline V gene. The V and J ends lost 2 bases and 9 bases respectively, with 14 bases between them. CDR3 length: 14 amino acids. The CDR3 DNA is TGTGCCAGCAGCTTAGGCTCTGGGGCGAGTGAGCAGTTCTTC. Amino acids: CASSLGSGASEQFF.

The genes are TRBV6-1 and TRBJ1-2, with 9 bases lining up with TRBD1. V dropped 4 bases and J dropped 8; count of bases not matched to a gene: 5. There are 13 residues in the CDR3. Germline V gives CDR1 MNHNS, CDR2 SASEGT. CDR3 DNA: TGTGCCAGCAGTGGGGGGGACAGGGTCGGCTACACCTTC. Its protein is CASSGGDRVGYTF.

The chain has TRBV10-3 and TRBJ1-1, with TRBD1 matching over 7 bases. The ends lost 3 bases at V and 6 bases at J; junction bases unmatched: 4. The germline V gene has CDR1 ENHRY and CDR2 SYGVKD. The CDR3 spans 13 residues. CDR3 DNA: TGTGCCATCAGTGATGGGCAGGGGGCTGAAGCTTTCTTT. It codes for CAISDGQGAEAFF.

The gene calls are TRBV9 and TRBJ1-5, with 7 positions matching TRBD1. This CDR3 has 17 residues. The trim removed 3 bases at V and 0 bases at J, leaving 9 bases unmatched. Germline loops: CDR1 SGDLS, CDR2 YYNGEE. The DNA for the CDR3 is TGTGCCAGCAGCGGAGGCGGGGCAGGGGGTAGCAATCAGCCCCAGCATTTT. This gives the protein CASSGGGAGGSNQPQHF.

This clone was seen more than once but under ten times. This CDR3 reads CASSTLPGQGKTYEQYV. The CDR3 DNA follows: TGTGCCAGTAGTACCCTCCCCGGACAGGGGAAAACCTACGAGCAGTACGTC. V is TRBV19 and J is TRBJ2-7, with 9 bases fitting TRBD1. The length of the CDR3 is 17 residues. Germline loops: CDR1 LNHDA, CDR2 SQIVND (reference sequence). V was clipped by 4 bases and J by 2 bases; unmatched bases: 12.

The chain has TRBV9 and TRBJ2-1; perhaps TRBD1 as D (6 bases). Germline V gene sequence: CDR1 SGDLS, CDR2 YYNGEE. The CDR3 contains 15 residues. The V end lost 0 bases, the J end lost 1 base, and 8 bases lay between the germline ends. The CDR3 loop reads CASSVAGTSYNEQFF. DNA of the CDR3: TGTGCCAGCAGCGTAGCGGGGACATCCTACAATGAGCAGTTCTTC.

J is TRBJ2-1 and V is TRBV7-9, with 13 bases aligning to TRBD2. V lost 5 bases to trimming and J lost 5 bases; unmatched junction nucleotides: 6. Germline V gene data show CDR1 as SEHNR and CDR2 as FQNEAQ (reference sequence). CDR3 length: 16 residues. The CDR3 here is CASSPSGLAGNNEQFF. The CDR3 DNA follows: TGTGCCAGCAGCCCCTCGGGACTAGCGGGGAACAATGAGCAGTTCTTC.

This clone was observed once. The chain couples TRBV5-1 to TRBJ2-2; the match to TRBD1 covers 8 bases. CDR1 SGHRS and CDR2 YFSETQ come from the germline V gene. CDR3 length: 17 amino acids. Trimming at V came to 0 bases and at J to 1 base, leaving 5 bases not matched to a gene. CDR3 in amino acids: CASSLGGQAKNTGELFF. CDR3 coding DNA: TGCGCCAGCAGCTTGGGGGGACAGGCGAAGAACACCGGGGAGCTGTTTTTT.

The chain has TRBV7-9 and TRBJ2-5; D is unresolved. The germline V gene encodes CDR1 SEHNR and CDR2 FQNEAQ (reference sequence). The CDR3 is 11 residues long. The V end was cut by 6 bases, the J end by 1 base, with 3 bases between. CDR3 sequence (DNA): TGTGCCAGCAGGGCCCAAGAGACCCAGTACTTC. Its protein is CASRAQETQYF.

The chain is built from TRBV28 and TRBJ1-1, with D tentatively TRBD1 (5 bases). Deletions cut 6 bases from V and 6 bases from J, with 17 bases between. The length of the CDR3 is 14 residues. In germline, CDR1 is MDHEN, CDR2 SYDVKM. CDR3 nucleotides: TGTGCCAGCAGCTATCGGACCCGGGGGGCTGAAGCTTTCTTT. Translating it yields CASSYRTRGAEAFF.

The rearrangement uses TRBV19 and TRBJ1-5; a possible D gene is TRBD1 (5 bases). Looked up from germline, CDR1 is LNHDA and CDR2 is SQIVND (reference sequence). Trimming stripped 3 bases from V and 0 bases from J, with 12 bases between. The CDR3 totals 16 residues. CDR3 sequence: CASSMPSGSSNQPQHF. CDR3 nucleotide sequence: TGTGCCAGTAGTATGCCGTCAGGGTCTAGCAATCAGCCCCAGCATTTT.

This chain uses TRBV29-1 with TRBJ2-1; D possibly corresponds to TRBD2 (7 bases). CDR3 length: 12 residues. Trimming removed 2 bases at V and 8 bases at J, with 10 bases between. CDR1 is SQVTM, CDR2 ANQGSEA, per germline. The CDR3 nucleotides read TGCAGCGTTGAAAGGGGGGGGCATGAGCAGTTCTTC. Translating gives CSVERGGHEQFF.

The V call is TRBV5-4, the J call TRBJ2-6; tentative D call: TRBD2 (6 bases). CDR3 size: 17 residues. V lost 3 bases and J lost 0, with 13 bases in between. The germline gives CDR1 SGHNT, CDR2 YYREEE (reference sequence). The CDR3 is CASSSRDSFSGANVLTF. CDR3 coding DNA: TGTGCCAGCAGCTCGAGGGACTCCTTCTCTGGGGCCAACGTCCTGACTTTC.

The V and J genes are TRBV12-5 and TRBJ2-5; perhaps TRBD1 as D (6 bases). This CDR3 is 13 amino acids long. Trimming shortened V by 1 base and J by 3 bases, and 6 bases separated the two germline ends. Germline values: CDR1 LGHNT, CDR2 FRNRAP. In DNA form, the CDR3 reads TGTGCTAGTGGTTTGGCAGGGGAAGAGACCCAGTACTTC. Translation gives CASGLAGEETQYF.

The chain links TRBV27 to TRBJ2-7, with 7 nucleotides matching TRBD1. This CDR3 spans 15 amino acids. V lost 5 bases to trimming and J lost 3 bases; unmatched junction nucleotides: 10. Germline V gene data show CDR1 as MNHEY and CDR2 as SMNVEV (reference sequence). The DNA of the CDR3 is TGTGCCAGCAGTAAAAGAGACAGGGCGGACTACGAGCAGTACTTC. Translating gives CASSKRDRADYEQYF.

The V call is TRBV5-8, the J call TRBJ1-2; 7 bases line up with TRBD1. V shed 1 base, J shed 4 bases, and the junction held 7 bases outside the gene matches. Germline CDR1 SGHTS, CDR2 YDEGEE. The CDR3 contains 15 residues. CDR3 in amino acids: CASSLKMDRFYGYTF. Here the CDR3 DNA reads TGTGCCAGCAGCTTGAAGATGGACAGGTTCTATGGCTACACCTTC.

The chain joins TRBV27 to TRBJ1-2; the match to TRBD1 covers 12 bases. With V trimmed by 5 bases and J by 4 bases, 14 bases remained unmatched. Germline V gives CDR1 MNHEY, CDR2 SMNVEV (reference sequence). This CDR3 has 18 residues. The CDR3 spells CASSGAGTGGPGGYGYTF. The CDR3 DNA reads TGTGCCAGCAGTGGAGCCGGGACAGGGGGCCCCGGGGGCTATGGCTACACCTTC.